A single sample gave rise to the 3 T cell receptor beta chains below, sequenced in a study of cytomegalovirus exposure and HLA in healthy donors. PCR was performed using 60 Vbeta and 13 Jbeta primers. TCRdb keeps only in-frame clones here, not all; method: immunoSEQ multiplex PCR. Of about 190,000 clones listed, 80% to 90% were seen once; the top ten hold around 1.6%. Sequencing was performed on PBMCs. Source of these receptors: a man between 35 and 55 years old in good health and CMV-seropositive.

The chain couples TRBV6-6 to TRBJ2-7; 7 nucleotides match TRBD1. CDR1 and CDR2 from the germline V gene are MNHNY and SVGAGI (reference sequence). The length of the CDR3 is 14 residues. Losses at the gene ends were 0 bases for V and 5 bases for J; bases not matched to a gene: 4. The CDR3 nucleotides read TGTGCCAGCAGTTACTCGACAGGGTACCACGAGCAGTACTTC. It codes for CASSYSTGYHEQYF.

The chain joins TRBV7-8 to TRBJ1-1; the D gene is possibly TRBD1 (5 bases). V lost 6 bases, J lost 1 base, and 9 bases lay in between. Germline V lookup: CDR1 SGHVS, CDR2 FQNEAQ. The CDR3 has 13 amino acids. CDR3 coding DNA: TGTGCCAGCAGGTTGCAGGGGAACACTGAAGCTTTCTTT. This translates into CASRLQGNTEAFF. Full variable domain (outside the CDR3, taken from reference TRBV7-8 and TRBJ1-1): GAGVSQSPRYKVAKRGQDVALRCDPISGHVSLFWYQQALGQGPEFLTYFQNEAQLDKSGLPSDRFFAERPEGSVSTLKIQRTQQEDSAVYLCASRLQGNTEAFFGQGTRLTVV.

The CDR3: CATSSSPGRRQETQYF. CDR3 coding DNA: TGTGCCACCAGCAGTTCCCCCGGGAGACGGCAAGAGACCCAGTACTTC. The chain recombines TRBV15 with TRBJ2-5; D is perhaps TRBD2 (6 bases). The CDR3 consists of 16 residues. V was clipped by 3 bases and J by 2 bases, with 16 bases between them. CDR1 is LNHNV, CDR2 YYDKDF, per germline (reference sequence).